These 23 T cell receptor beta chains were all obtained from the same sample, sequenced in a study of beta chain features in type 1 diabetes. Expressed TCRB transcripts were sequenced after all isolated RNA was converted to cDNA. Libraries were prepared by immunoSEQ multiplex PCR; TCRdb keeps only in-frame clonotypes and omits some of them. The table has 970,000 or so clones, 15% to 20% seen once. Input material: naive CD4+ T cells from blood. Receptors originate from a woman aged 18-29 years in good health.

This clone was counted a few times. The chain couples TRBV12-5 to TRBJ2-1; D is possibly TRBD1 or TRBD2 (7 bases each). Germline values: CDR1 LGHNT, CDR2 FRNRAP. Trimming shortened V by 6 bases and J by 8 bases, and 20 bases separated the two germline ends. The CDR3 length is 15 residues. DNA of the CDR3: TGTGCTAGTGGCCTCGGGCCAGGGGGAGGGGATGAGCAGTTCTTC. This gives the protein CASGLGPGGGDEQFF.

There are a few counts of this clone. The rearrangement joins TRBV10-3 to TRBJ1-1, with a tentative D call TRBD1 (6 bases). Germline-derived CDR1 and CDR2 are ENHRY and SYGVKD. The V end lost 10 bases, the J end lost 1 base, and 16 bases lay between the germline ends. The CDR3 is 14 residues long. The CDR3 DNA reads as TGTGCCAGCCTTTTAGACAGGTCGAACACTGAAGCTTTCTTT. Its protein is CASLLDRSNTEAFF.

This clone was seen only a few times. The J gene is TRBJ2-5, the V gene TRBV2, with 9 bases fitting TRBD1. The end of the DNA aligns better with TRBJ2-7, so the J call may be wrong. The CDR3 is 15 residues long. Germline V gene data show CDR1 as SNHLY and CDR2 as FYNNEI. The CDR3 region has the DNA TGTGCCAGCAGTGAAAGGGGAGCGGGACAGGGCGAGCAGTACTTC. Its translation is CASSERGAGQGEQYF.

This clone showed up just a few times. This chain uses TRBV28 with TRBJ2-7; 7 positions match TRBD2. Losses at the gene ends were 6 bases for V and 0 bases for J; bases not matched to a gene: 5. The CDR3 extends over 14 amino acids. Germline-derived CDR1 and CDR2 are MDHEN and SYDVKM. The chain's CDR3 is CASRNGGSSYEQYF. The DNA of the CDR3 is TGTGCCAGCAGAAACGGCGGGAGCTCCTACGAGCAGTACTTC.

This clone was detected a few times. CDR3 protein: CASSPPLGGGNEQFF. The CDR3 region has the DNA TGTGCCAGCAGCCCACCGCTGGGGGGTGGCAATGAGCAGTTCTTC. This chain links TRBV7-2 with TRBJ2-1, with D possibly being TRBD2 (6 bases). Germline CDR1 SGHTA, CDR2 FQGNSA. This CDR3 is built from 15 residues. Trimming took off 5 bases at V and 6 bases at J, with 17 bases between the two ends.

The chain joins TRBV9 to TRBJ2-7; TRBD2 is a possible D gene (5 bases). CDR1 is SGDLS, CDR2 YYNGEE, per germline. Trimming removed 0 bases at V and 7 bases at J, with 20 bases between. This CDR3 spans 16 amino acids. CDR3 nucleotides: TGTGCCAGCAGCGTAGAGAGACGGGAACAAGGAGAAGAGCAGTACTTC. As protein: CASSVERREQGEEQYF.

This clone has more than one count but fewer than ten. This chain links TRBV7-9 with TRBJ2-7; no clear D gene. This CDR3 is built from 14 residues. Germline CDR1 is SEHNR and CDR2 is FQNEAQ (reference sequence). V lost 2 bases and J lost 1, with 9 bases in between. CDR3 DNA: TGTGCCAGCAGCTTACTTCAGGAATCCTACGAGCAGTACTTC. This gives the protein CASSLLQESYEQYF.

This clone was observed a few times. The chain carries TRBV7-9 and TRBJ2-2; D not resolved. There are 16 residues in the CDR3. Germline V gene lookup returns CDR1 SEHNR and CDR2 FQNEAQ (reference sequence). V lost 5 bases to trimming and J lost 6 bases, with 19 bases between them. The DNA of the CDR3 is TGTGCCAGCAGCCCTAGGACGTTCACAAGAGCCGGGGAGCTGTTTTTT. Translation: CASSPRTFTRAGELFF. Drawing the rest from reference TRBV7-9 and TRBJ2-2, the complete variable domain is DTGVSQNPRHKITKRGQNVTFRCDPISEHNRLYWYRQTLGQGPEFLTYFQNEAQLEKSRLLSDRFSAERPKGSFSTLEIQRTEQGDSAMYLCASSPRTFTRAGELFFGEGSRLTVL.

V is TRBV2 and J is TRBJ2-3; 9 bases agree with TRBD2. Trimming removed 2 bases from V and 2 bases from J; junction bases left unmatched: 5. The CDR3 sequence is 16 residues long. Germline V gene lookup returns CDR1 SNHLY and CDR2 FYNNEI. CDR3 sequence (DNA): TGTGCCAGCAGTGAATTAGCGGGAGCGCCCACAGATACGCAGTATTTT. Protein sequence: CASSELAGAPTDTQYF.

The J gene is TRBJ2-1, the V gene TRBV7-8; no clear D gene. The CDR3 consists of 13 residues. Trimming removed 4 bases at V and 1 base at J, with 5 bases between. The germline CDR1 and CDR2 sequences are SGHVS and FQNEAQ. In nucleotides, the CDR3 is TGTGCCAGCAGCTCTGGGTCCTACAATGAGCAGTTCTTC. Translated, it gives CASSSGSYNEQFF.

In its sample, this clone was seen a few times. The V call is TRBV28, the J call TRBJ2-7, with D perhaps matching TRBD2 (5 bases). V lost 8 bases and J lost 3, with 11 bases in between. Germline loops: CDR1 MDHEN, CDR2 SYDVKM. The CDR3 runs 12 residues. CDR3 region: CASGRVNYEQYF. DNA for the CDR3: TGTGCCAGCGGGCGGGTAAACTACGAGCAGTACTTC.

This clone has just a few counts. V gene TRBV27 combines with J gene TRBJ2-3; tentatively, D is TRBD2 (6 bases). CDR3 size: 15 residues. The V end lost 3 bases, the J end lost 4 bases, and 14 bases lay between the germline ends. The germline V gene encodes CDR1 MNHEY and CDR2 SMNVEV (reference sequence). The CDR3 DNA is TGTGCCAGCAGTTTTGGCGGGAAGCTTGCAGATACGCAGTATTTT. Amino acid sequence: CASSFGGKLADTQYF.

This clone has just a few counts. The V gene is TRBV28, the J gene TRBJ2-1; D unclear. The CDR3 length is 16 residues. CDR1 and CDR2 from the germline V gene are MDHEN and SYDVKM. V gave up 2 bases and J gave up 6 bases, with 17 bases separating them. DNA of the CDR3: TGTGCCAGCAGTTTAAATCAGCTAGGTGCTGGCAATGAGCAGTTCTTC. This sequence encodes CASSLNQLGAGNEQFF.

The table lists this clone with a few counts. The V gene is TRBV6-6, the J gene TRBJ2-5; TRBD2 is a possible D gene (5 bases). This CDR3 contains 14 residues. The germline CDR1 and CDR2 sequences are MNHNY and SVGAGI (reference sequence). Trimming took off 2 bases at V and 6 bases at J, with 13 bases between the two ends. The CDR3: CASSYVEGRQTQYF. DNA of the CDR3: TGTGCCAGCAGTTACGTTGAGGGTAGACAGACCCAGTACTTC.

The chain is built from TRBV11-2 and TRBJ2-3; 14 nucleotides line up with TRBD2. CDR1 and CDR2 (germline): SGHAT, FQNNGV. J lost 4 bases, V lost 3 bases, and 6 bases had no gene match. This CDR3 is 17 amino acids long. The CDR3 is CASSLLGTSGSADTQYF. As DNA, the CDR3 is TGTGCCAGCAGCTTGCTTGGGACTAGCGGGAGCGCAGATACGCAGTATTTT.

The chain links TRBV27 to TRBJ2-7; 7 nucleotides line up with TRBD1. CDR1 is MNHEY, CDR2 SMNVEV, per germline (reference sequence). J lost 2 bases, V lost 7 bases, and 8 bases had no gene match. The CDR3 has 14 amino acids. CDR3 region: CASTQRTGPYEQYF. The CDR3 bases are TGTGCCAGCACCCAACGGACAGGTCCCTACGAGCAGTACTTC.

This clone was counted a few times. The V and J genes are TRBV28 and TRBJ2-5, with 9 positions matching TRBD1. Per the germline V gene, CDR1 is MDHEN and CDR2 is SYDVKM. The CDR3 extends over 14 amino acids. V trimming: 6 bases; J trimming: 5 bases; junction bases outside the gene matches: 7. CDR3 region: CASRPQGAGETQYF. The CDR3 DNA follows: TGTGCCAGCAGACCACAGGGGGCCGGGGAGACCCAGTACTTC. Complete variable domain (other parts from reference TRBV28 and TRBJ2-5): DVKVTQSSRYLVKRTGEKVFLECVQDMDHENMFWYRQDPGLGLRLIYFSYDVKMKEKGDIPEGYSVSREKKERFSLILESASTNQTSMYLCASRPQGAGETQYFGPGTRLLVL.

In this sample, this clone turned up a few times. V and J are TRBV7-8 and TRBJ2-5; TRBD2 agrees at 7 bases. Per the germline V gene, CDR1 is SGHVS and CDR2 is FQNEAQ. Losses at the gene ends were 4 bases for V and 5 bases for J; bases not matched to a gene: 10. This CDR3 is built from 15 residues. CDR3 residues: CASSSRREIEETQYF. The CDR3 DNA follows: TGTGCCAGCAGCTCCCGGCGGGAGATAGAGGAGACCCAGTACTTC.

The sample holds a few counts of this clone. This chain uses TRBV7-2 with TRBJ2-3; D remains ambiguous. The CDR3 loop spans 11 amino acids. Germline CDR1 and CDR2: SGHTA and FQGNSA. V dropped 7 bases and J dropped 5 bases, with 7 bases sitting between them. The CDR3 DNA reads TGTGCCAGCACTACGGAAGATACGCAGTATTTT. Translation: CASTTEDTQYF.

The rearrangement links TRBV19 to TRBJ1-3; D call uncertain. Trimming pared 8 bases from V and 2 bases from J, leaving 16 bases between. Germline V gene lookup returns CDR1 LNHDA and CDR2 SQIVND (reference sequence). The CDR3 has 15 amino acids. CDR3 residues: CASRRGVFPGNTIYF. The CDR3 DNA reads as TGTGCCAGTCGGCGCGGGGTTTTTCCTGGAAACACCATATATTTT. The entire variable domain, with the rest obtained from reference TRBV19 and TRBJ1-3, is as follows: DGGITQSPKYLFRKEGQNVTLSCEQNLNHDAMYWYRQDPGQGLRLIYYSQIVNDFQKGDIAEGYSVSREKKESFPLTVTSAQKNPTAFYLCASRRGVFPGNTIYFGEGSWLTVV.

The chain joins TRBV5-6 to TRBJ1-5; TRBD1 matches at 7 bases. Losses at the gene ends were 3 bases for V and 3 bases for J; bases not matched to a gene: 3. Germline V gene data show CDR1 as SGHDT and CDR2 as YYEEEE. This CDR3 has 14 amino acids. The CDR3 sequence is CASSSTGSNQPQHF. CDR3 nucleotide sequence: TGTGCCAGCAGCTCGACAGGGTCCAATCAGCCCCAGCATTTT.

The chain uses TRBV5-1 and TRBJ2-7; 8 bases line up with TRBD2. V shed 4 bases and J 6 bases; nucleotides not matched to a gene: 12. CDR3 length equals 15 residues. Per germline, CDR1 SGHRS and CDR2 YFSETQ. For the CDR3, the DNA is TGCGCCAGCAGCCCCAAGCGAGCGGGAGCCTCCGAGCAGTACTTC. Amino acid sequence: CASSPKRAGASEQYF.

This clone was counted only a few times. The CDR3 sequence: CASASGQGHRETQYF. CDR3 bases: TGTGCCAGCGCCTCGGGACAGGGACATCGAGAGACCCAGTACTTC. The V and J genes are TRBV25-1 and TRBJ2-5; 9 nucleotides line up with TRBD1. This CDR3 has 15 amino acids. V lost 8 bases to trimming and J lost 4 bases; unmatched junction nucleotides: 11. Germline V gene data show CDR1 as MGHDK and CDR2 as SYGVNS.